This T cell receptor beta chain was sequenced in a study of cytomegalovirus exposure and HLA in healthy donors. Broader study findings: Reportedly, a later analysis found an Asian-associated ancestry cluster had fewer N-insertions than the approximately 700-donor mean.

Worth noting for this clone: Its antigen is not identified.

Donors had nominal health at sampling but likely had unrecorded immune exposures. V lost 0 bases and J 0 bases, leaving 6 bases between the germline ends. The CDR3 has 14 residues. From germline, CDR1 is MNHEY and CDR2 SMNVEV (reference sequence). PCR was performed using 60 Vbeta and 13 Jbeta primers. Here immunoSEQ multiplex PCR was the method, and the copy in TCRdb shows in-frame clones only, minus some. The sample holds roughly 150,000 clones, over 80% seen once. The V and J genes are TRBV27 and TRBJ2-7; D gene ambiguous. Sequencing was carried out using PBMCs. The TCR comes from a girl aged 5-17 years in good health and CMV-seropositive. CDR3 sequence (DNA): TGTGCCAGCAGTTTATCCGACAACTCCTACGAGCAGTACTTC. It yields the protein CASSLSDNSYEQYF.